This T cell receptor (beta chain) was obtained from a study of blood T cell repertoires in COVID-19. The overall study: In each case, the material was cDNA or gDNA derived from T cells, B-cell-depleted T cells, or PBMCs.

Clones were read by immunoSEQ multiplex PCR, and TCRdb kept only the in-frame ones, dropping some. The sample has about 180,000 clones, roughly nine tenths seen once; the top ten hold around 2%. Everyone who took part was 18 to 89 years old, and they came from fewer than 25 US areas. Looked up from germline, CDR1 is LNHDA and CDR2 is SQIVND (reference sequence). This CDR3 contains 15 residues. V lost 5 bases, J lost 2 bases, and 13 bases lay in between. This TCR was sampled from a woman aged 40 to 50 with acute COVID-19. Sequencing was done on a sample of PBMCs or T cells enriched from blood (not recorded which). The gene calls are TRBV19 and TRBJ2-1; TRBD1 is a possible D gene (6 bases). CDR3: CASSLQGAPYNEQFF. As DNA, the CDR3 is TGTGCCAGTAGTTTACAGGGAGCACCCTACAATGAGCAGTTCTTC.